What follows are 8 T cell receptor beta chains derived from one specimen sequenced in a study of cytomegalovirus exposure and HLA in healthy donors. The PCR made use of 60 Vbeta and 13 Jbeta primers. Data came from immunoSEQ multiplex PCR; TCRdb stores just in-frame clones and leaves some out. The sample lists roughly 180,000 clones, around 78% seen once, with less than 15% in the top ten. The sequencing sample was made of PBMCs. The receptor source for this set is a woman aged 50 to 60 in good health and CMV-seropositive.

This sequence joins TRBV10-3 and TRBJ2-7; TRBD1 matches 10 bases. The ends lost 6 bases at V and 7 bases at J; junction bases unmatched: 12. The CDR3 is 15 residues long. The germline V gene has CDR1 ENHRY and CDR2 SYGVKD. CDR3 sequence reads: CAIRGTGVFLGEQYF. CDR3 nucleotide sequence: TGTGCCATCAGGGGGACAGGGGTTTTTTTGGGTGAGCAGTACTTC.

The V and J genes are TRBV9 and TRBJ1-1, with D unresolved. Germline loops: CDR1 SGDLS, CDR2 YYNGEE. V gave up 2 bases and J gave up 3 bases, with 11 bases separating them. This CDR3 is 14 amino acids long. The CDR3: CASSVRPRDTEAFF. The CDR3 region has the DNA TGTGCCAGCAGCGTGAGGCCGAGGGACACTGAAGCTTTCTTT.

This clone was detected only a few times. The V gene is TRBV25-1, the J gene TRBJ1-1; D is uncertain. Between the trimmed V and J ends, which lost 7 bases and 5 bases, there was a span of 14 bases. This CDR3 spans 13 amino acids. The V gene's germline CDR1 is MGHDK and CDR2 SYGVNS. The CDR3, as DNA: TGTGCCAGCATCGGACTGGGGAGAACTGAAGCTTTCTTT. Protein: CASIGLGRTEAFF. Supplemented by reference TRBV25-1 and TRBJ1-1, the full variable domain reads EADIYQTPRYLVIGTGKKITLECSQTMGHDKMYWYQQDPGMELHLIHYSYGVNSTEKGDLSSESTVSRIRTEHFPLTLESARPSHTSQYLCASIGLGRTEAFFGQGTRLTVV.

The V gene is TRBV6-1, the J gene TRBJ2-1; tentatively, D is TRBD2 (7 bases). V dropped 2 bases and J dropped 10 bases, with 21 bases sitting between them. The CDR3 totals 16 residues. Germline V gene lookup returns CDR1 MNHNS and CDR2 SASEGT. The CDR3: CASSEPTGGARSEQFF. The CDR3 DNA follows: TGTGCCAGCAGTGAACCAACGGGGGGCGCGCGGTCGGAGCAGTTCTTC.

The J gene is TRBJ1-6, the V gene TRBV10-3; tentatively, D is TRBD1 (6 bases). V gave up 6 bases and J gave up 4 bases, with 22 bases separating them. The CDR3 loop spans 18 amino acids. Germline V gene data show CDR1 as ENHRY and CDR2 as SYGVKD. The CDR3 spells CAIREGDTGMEYNSPLHF. The CDR3 DNA reads TGTGCCATCAGAGAGGGGGACACAGGGATGGAATATAATTCACCCCTCCACTTT.

The chain has TRBV4-2 and TRBJ1-2, with a tentative D call TRBD1 (5 bases). Per germline, CDR1 LGHNA and CDR2 YNFKEQ. The CDR3 spans 17 residues. The V end lost 2 bases, the J end lost 1 base, and 17 bases lay between the germline ends. CDR3 coding DNA: TGTGCCAGCAGCCAAACGCAGACAGTTCGGTTTAACTATGGCTACACCTTC. This encodes CASSQTQTVRFNYGYTF.

The CDR3: CASSPGGSGGSYNEQFF. The CDR3 coding sequence is TGTGCCAGCAGCCCCGGGGGTAGCGGGGGGTCCTACAATGAGCAGTTCTTC. The gene calls are TRBV5-4 and TRBJ2-1; TRBD2 matches at 10 bases. CDR1 SGHNT and CDR2 YYREEE come from the germline V gene (reference sequence). The CDR3 totals 17 residues. J gave up 1 base and V 4 bases, and 8 bases lay outside the gene matches.

The chain couples TRBV2 to TRBJ1-2; a weak D match, TRBD1 (6 bases). V lost 8 bases to trimming and J lost 7 bases, with 14 bases between them. The CDR3 is 12 amino acids. Germline loops: CDR1 SNHLY, CDR2 FYNNEI. In nucleotides, the CDR3 is TGTGCCAGCCCCCAGGGGATTGGTGGCTACACCTTC. It translates to CASPQGIGGYTF.